This T cell receptor beta chain comes out of a study of response to subunit inactivated influenza vaccine. Per germline, CDR1 SGHRS and CDR2 YFSETQ. Trimming took 4 bases from V and 4 from J, leaving 9 bases between them. This CDR3 is built from 13 residues. Study-wide results and caveats: After each seasonal influenza vaccination, few new T cells are recruited, the authors suggested.

Each CDR3 protein gets one entry after TCRdb re-called the RT-PCR reads with MiXCR. Counted here are approximately 520,000 distinct CDR3 sequences, 16% occurring once; the ten biggest clones make up over 2.5%. There are many counts of this clonotype. The target antigen is unknown. The sequence derives from a man aged 50-75 years who received an inactivated influenza vaccine. This chain uses TRBV5-1 with TRBJ2-1; D not resolved. The input for sequencing was CD4+ T cells sorted from PBMCs, taken around 25 months after vaccination. CDR3 region: CASSLTSYNEQFF. For the CDR3, the DNA is TGCGCCAGCAGCCTAACATCGTACAATGAGCAGTTCTTC.